Each of the 25 T cell receptor beta chains below was sequenced from the same sample in a study of cytomegalovirus exposure and HLA in healthy donors (dated by TCRdb to 2016 to 2017). To prepare the library, the immunoSEQ multiplex PCR assay was applied. For the multiplex PCR, a mixture combining 60 forward primers for TCR Vbeta segments and 13 reverse primers for TCR Jbeta segments was used. Entries here come from immuneACCESS through TCRdb and include only in-frame sequences with V and J called. Some clones fail to appear in such tables; in the studies checked, an unresolved V gene covers under half of the shortfall, and the cause of the remainder is unknown. This sample gives roughly 180,000 clones in total; roughly 78% of them show up just once. The biggest ten clones account for under 2% of the sample. Specimen: PBMCs. The receptors were sampled from a girl between 5 and 17 years old in good health and CMV-seropositive.

The chain has TRBV5-4 and TRBJ2-7; unclear D gene. This CDR3 has 14 amino acids. The V gene lost 0 bases and the J gene lost 0 bases, with 7 bases spanning the gap. Germline assignment: CDR1 SGHNT and CDR2 YYREEE (reference sequence). CDR3 in DNA: TGTGCCAGCAGCTTGGGCGGAAGCTCCTACGAGCAGTACTTC. It codes for CASSLGGSSYEQYF.

The V gene is TRBV6-6, the J gene TRBJ2-5; D might be TRBD2 (5 bases). Trimming removed 0 bases from V and 7 bases from J, with 12 bases in between. The CDR3 length is 14 residues. Germline V lookup: CDR1 MNHNY, CDR2 SVGAGI (reference sequence). In DNA, the CDR3 is TGTGCCAGCAGTTACTCATTGATCGCGGGGACCCAGTACTTC. This sequence encodes CASSYSLIAGTQYF.

This chain connects TRBV30 to TRBJ2-3, with 7 bases aligning to TRBD2. This CDR3 comprises 15 residues. Trimming took 0 bases from V and 4 from J; bases not matched to a gene: 7. Germline V gives CDR1 GTSNPN, CDR2 SVGIG (reference sequence). The CDR3 loop is CAWSVVGGWSDTQYF. The CDR3 coding sequence is TGTGCCTGGAGTGTAGTGGGGGGGTGGTCAGATACGCAGTATTTT.

The gene calls are TRBV4-1 and TRBJ2-3, with 9 bases aligning to TRBD1. CDR1 is MGHRA, CDR2 YSYEKL, per germline. Germline trimming cut 1 base from V and 5 bases from J; bases unmatched to any gene: 10. This CDR3 is built from 17 residues. The chain's CDR3 is CASSQAVGQGIRDTQYF. DNA for the CDR3: TGCGCCAGCAGCCAAGCGGTTGGACAGGGGATTAGAGATACGCAGTATTTT.

The chain employs TRBV11-3 and TRBJ2-1; 7 positions agree with TRBD2. The V segment lost 4 bases and the J segment 1 base; nucleotides outside the gene matches: 1. This CDR3 is built from 14 residues. CDR1 and CDR2 (germline): SGHNT, YENEEA. CDR3: CASSSGGSYNEQFF. For the CDR3, the DNA is TGTGCCAGCAGCTCCGGGGGGTCCTACAATGAGCAGTTCTTC.

The chain joins TRBV4-1 to TRBJ2-3; weak D call: TRBD2 (7 bases). With 1 base removed from V and 6 bases from J, the gap between germline ends came to 11 bases. Germline V gene lookup returns CDR1 MGHRA and CDR2 YSYEKL. This CDR3 region has 14 residues. CDR3 nucleotide sequence: TGCGCCAGCAGCCAAGGGGGGGGGCCGGATACGCAGTATTTT. Its translation is CASSQGGGPDTQYF.

This clone was observed a single time. The V and J genes are TRBV18 and TRBJ2-5, with D possibly matching TRBD1 (5 bases). CDR3 length equals 15 residues. Germline loops: CDR1 KGHSH, CDR2 LQKENI. V was cut by 0 bases and J by 5 bases, with 13 bases left in between. The CDR3 sequence: CASSPPRGRAETQYF. CDR3 DNA sequence: TGTGCCAGCTCACCACCAAGGGGCAGGGCGGAGACCCAGTACTTC.

This clone was detected only once. The chain has TRBV4-3 and TRBJ2-6, with D possibly matching TRBD1 (6 bases). This CDR3 spans 17 amino acids. In germline, CDR1 is LGHNA, CDR2 YSLEER. V dropped 3 bases and J dropped 3 bases, with 15 bases sitting between them. The CDR3 protein is CASSHTRPGVGANVLTF. In nucleotides, the CDR3 is TGCGCCAGCAGCCATACGCGCCCAGGGGTTGGGGCCAACGTCCTGACTTTC.

This chain links TRBV11-3 with TRBJ2-1, with D possibly matching TRBD2 (5 bases). The CDR3 spans 14 residues. V lost 6 bases, J lost 4 bases, and 13 bases lay in between. Per germline, CDR1 SGHNT and CDR2 YENEEA. The CDR3 region has the DNA TGTGCCAGCAGTCGCGGACTCCTATACAATGAGCAGTTCTTC. It encodes CASSRGLLYNEQFF.

This chain joins TRBV4-3 and TRBJ2-5; D is unresolved. The CDR3 extends over 15 amino acids. CDR1 is LGHNA, CDR2 YSLEER, per germline. V lost 0 bases, J lost 4 bases, and 12 bases lay in between. The CDR3 coding sequence is TGCGCCAGCAGCCAAGATCTTATGAGATCAGAGACCCAGTACTTC. It is translated as CASSQDLMRSETQYF.

V is TRBV2 and J is TRBJ2-7; TRBD1 agrees at 8 bases. V gave up 6 bases and J gave up 3 bases; unmatched junction bases: 13. CDR1 is SNHLY, CDR2 FYNNEI, per germline. This CDR3 region has 16 residues. This CDR3 reads CASRTSTGDINYEQYF. The CDR3 region has the DNA TGTGCCAGCAGAACATCGACAGGGGATATCAACTACGAGCAGTACTTC.

This clone has more than one count but fewer than ten. In nucleotides, the CDR3 is TGTCCTGGGAGCGCACGGAGGGGGGGCCCATCGGGTCGGTCCTACAATGAGCAGTTCTTC. This codes for CPGSARRGGPSGRSYNEQFF. J is TRBJ2-1 and V is TRBV22-1; TRBD2, the table's D call, lacks a check against the DNA. TRBV22-1 is tagged as a pseudogene. The CDR3 extends over 20 amino acids.

The chain recombines TRBV25-1 with TRBJ1-3, with TRBD1 matching 7 bases. The CDR3 has 14 residues. V shed 1 base and J 4 bases; nucleotides not matched to a gene: 1. CDR1 is MGHDK, CDR2 SYGVNS, per germline. The CDR3 coding sequence is TGTGCCAGCAGTGAATCAGGGGGAGGAAACACCATATATTTT. The encoded protein is CASSESGGGNTIYF.

The sample holds a few counts of this clone. An end of the junction does not agree with germline; a read error may underlie this. The chain has TRBV7-2 and TRBJ2-7; no definite D call. This CDR3 comprises 12 residues. Germline CDR1 is SGHTA and CDR2 is FQGNSA. The CDR3 sequence: CASSHNSNEQYF. For the CDR3, the DNA is TGTGCCAGCAGCCATAACTCCAACGAGCAGTACTTC.

CDR3 coding DNA: TGTGCCTGGGGGCATGGGGGAGGGGGGACTGAAGCTTTCTTT. It encodes CAWGHGGGGTEAFF. The chain couples TRBV30 to TRBJ1-1, with D tentatively TRBD1 (6 bases). Trimming shortened V by 5 bases and J by 5 bases, and 18 bases separated the two germline ends. Germline assignment: CDR1 GTSNPN and CDR2 SVGIG (reference sequence). The CDR3 spans 14 residues.

The chain recombines TRBV7-2 with TRBJ1-4, with 7 positions matching TRBD1. The germline CDR1 and CDR2 sequences are SGHTA and FQGNSA. This CDR3 is 13 amino acids long. V lost 5 bases to trimming and J lost 8 bases; unmatched junction nucleotides: 5. The CDR3 DNA follows: TGTGCCAGCAGCACCCAGACAGGGGAAAAACTGTTTTTT. It yields the protein CASSTQTGEKLFF.

The chain recombines TRBV9 with TRBJ1-3; no firm D call. V was cut by 0 bases and J by 0 bases, with 13 bases left in between. This CDR3 contains 17 residues. Germline V gene data show CDR1 as SGDLS and CDR2 as YYNGEE. CDR3 protein: CASSVAFQADSGNTIYF. CDR3 in DNA: TGTGCCAGCAGCGTAGCTTTTCAGGCCGACTCTGGAAACACCATATATTTT.

This chain uses TRBV12-2 with TRBJ2-3; TRBD2, the D gene given by the table, was not confirmed from the DNA. TRBV12-2 is assigned pseudogene status. The CDR3 is made up of 15 amino acids. This CDR3 reads CASRLVRVYTDTQYF. The DNA of the CDR3 is TGTGCAAGTCGCTTGGTGAGGGTATACACAGATACGCAGTATTTT.

J is TRBJ2-6 and V is TRBV6-6; a weak D match, TRBD1 (6 bases). V was trimmed by 2 bases and J by 5 bases, leaving 13 bases between them. The germline V gene has CDR1 MNHNY and CDR2 SVGAGI (reference sequence). CDR3 length equals 16 residues. Here the CDR3 reads CASSYGQGLRANVLTF. CDR3 in DNA: TGTGCCAGCAGTTACGGTCAGGGGCTGAGGGCCAACGTCCTGACTTTC.

The chain combines TRBV4-2 with TRBJ2-1; no firm D call. The CDR3 length is 13 residues. Germline CDR1 and CDR2: LGHNA and YNFKEQ. V was trimmed by 0 bases and J by 10 bases, leaving 10 bases between them. The CDR3: CASSQELIREQFF. CDR3 sequence (DNA): TGTGCCAGCAGCCAAGAGCTTATCCGGGAGCAGTTCTTC.

The genes are TRBV7-9 and TRBJ1-2; D is perhaps TRBD1 (5 bases). This CDR3 spans 15 amino acids. Per germline, CDR1 SEHNR and CDR2 FQNEAQ (reference sequence). V was cut by 3 bases and J by 4 bases, with 15 bases left in between. The CDR3 region is CASSFPGEVVYGYTF. The CDR3 bases are TGTGCCAGCAGCTTTCCGGGGGAGGTGGTCTATGGCTACACCTTC.

The rearrangement uses TRBV7-9 and TRBJ2-3; tentatively, D is TRBD1 (6 bases). V gave up 1 base and J gave up 2 bases, with 13 bases separating them. CDR1 SEHNR and CDR2 FQNEAQ come from the germline V gene (reference sequence). The CDR3 has 16 residues. As DNA, the CDR3 is TGTGCCAGCAGCTTAGACGACAGGCGCTACACAGATACGCAGTATTTT. Its protein product is CASSLDDRRYTDTQYF.

This clone was observed a handful of times. The chain has TRBV6-1 and TRBJ1-2; D gene uncertain. Germline CDR1 reads MNHNS; CDR2 reads SASEGT. The CDR3 has 15 amino acids. V was trimmed by 5 bases and J by 4 bases, leaving 17 bases between them. The CDR3 DNA reads as TGTGCCAGCAGTCCAACCGGAAGTGGCGGCTATGGCTACACCTTC. Its translation is CASSPTGSGGYGYTF.

This rearrangement joins TRBV6-4 to TRBJ2-2; 10 positions agree with TRBD1. This CDR3 contains 14 residues. V was clipped by 4 bases and J by 5 bases; unmatched bases: 1. The germline gives CDR1 MRHNA, CDR2 SNTAGT. CDR3 sequence: CASSGGQGTGELFF. CDR3 DNA sequence: TGTGCCAGCAGTGGGGGACAGGGGACCGGGGAGCTGTTTTTT.

Points on this clone: A read error may account for a junction end that differs from germline. The chain has TRBV29-1 and TRBJ2-1, with a possible D match to TRBD2 (6 bases). Germline V gene sequence: CDR1 SQVTM, CDR2 ANQGSEA. This CDR3 spans 14 amino acids. The CDR3 nucleotides are TGCACCGTTGAGGGCGGGGCCGCGGGGTATGAGCAGTTCTTC. This codes for CTVEGGAAGYEQFF.